This entry lists 15 T cell receptor beta chains sequenced from one sample in a study of blood T cell repertoires in COVID-19. Only in-frame clones appear in the TCRdb table, and some are missing; sequencing was by immunoSEQ multiplex PCR. The data show 110,000 to 150,000 clones, 75% to 85% seen once. Sequenced input: peripheral blood. These receptors were obtained from a man between 60 and 75 years old with active or convalescent COVID-19.

The rearrangement links TRBV4-3 to TRBJ1-5; 7 bases agree with TRBD1. CDR1 LGHNA and CDR2 YSLEER come from the germline V gene. The length of the CDR3 is 14 residues. V lost 2 bases to trimming and J lost 4 bases; unmatched junction nucleotides: 2. CDR3 residues: CASSQSQGNQPQHF. The CDR3 coding sequence is TGCGCCAGCAGCCAATCACAGGGGAATCAGCCCCAGCATTTT.

The V call is TRBV6-5, the J call TRBJ1-2; no clear D gene. V lost 3 bases and J 8 bases, leaving 16 bases between the germline ends. Germline CDR1 and CDR2: MNHEY and SVGAGI. The CDR3 runs to 14 residues. CDR3 nucleotides: TGTGCCAGCAGTTATGAAAGGGTGTCGGGAGGCTACACCTTC. It codes for CASSYERVSGGYTF.

J is TRBJ2-1 and V is TRBV4-3; D is possibly TRBD2 (6 bases). Germline V gene sequence: CDR1 LGHNA, CDR2 YSLEER. Trimming took off 0 bases at V and 7 bases at J, with 16 bases between the two ends. The CDR3 runs 16 residues. The CDR3 reads CASSQDWGVLGNEQFF. For the CDR3, the DNA is TGCGCCAGCAGCCAAGATTGGGGGGTTTTAGGGAATGAGCAGTTCTTC.

V gene TRBV6-5 combines with J gene TRBJ1-3; no reliable D call. The CDR3 is 13 amino acids. Trimming removed 6 bases at V and 0 bases at J, with 6 bases between. The V gene's germline CDR1 is MNHEY and CDR2 SVGAGI. The CDR3 DNA reads TGTGCCAGCAGGCCAGGCTCTGGAAACACCATATATTTT. The encoded protein is CASRPGSGNTIYF.

V gene TRBV12-5 combines with J gene TRBJ1-1, with no clear D. The V gene's germline CDR1 is LGHNT and CDR2 FRNRAP. The V end lost 5 bases, the J end lost 4 bases, and 8 bases lay between the germline ends. This CDR3 comprises 12 residues. CDR3 DNA sequence: TGTGCTAGTGGTCAAGGACTCACTGAAGCTTTCTTT. This translates into CASGQGLTEAFF.

Only a few counts were recorded for this clone. The chain uses TRBV5-4 and TRBJ2-7; 9 bases fit TRBD1. Germline V gene data show CDR1 as SGHNT and CDR2 as YYREEE (reference sequence). The CDR3 covers 15 residues. The V segment lost 4 bases and the J segment 3 bases; nucleotides outside the gene matches: 8. The CDR3 sequence is CASSGGQGWDYEQYF. CDR3 sequence (DNA): TGTGCCAGCAGCGGGGGACAGGGATGGGACTACGAGCAGTACTTC.

The CDR3 region has the DNA TGTGCCATCGGCGGCAGTTTGCGGTCTGGAAACACCATATATTTT. Translation: CAIGGSLRSGNTIYF. J is TRBJ1-3 and V is TRBV10-3, with no clear D. Between the trimmed V and J ends, which lost 8 bases and 1 base, there was a span of 15 bases. The CDR3 extends over 15 amino acids. Germline CDR1 is ENHRY and CDR2 is SYGVKD.

The chain joins TRBV9 to TRBJ1-2, with 8 bases fitting TRBD1. Germline lookup yields CDR1 SGDLS and CDR2 YYNGEE. CDR3 length equals 14 residues. Trimming cost V 4 bases and J 8 bases; bases outside gene matches: 10. CDR3 sequence (DNA): TGTGCCAGCAGCTCGACAGGGGCCCGAGGGGGCTACACCTTC. Amino acids: CASSSTGARGGYTF.

The genes are TRBV7-8 and TRBJ1-2; D is ambiguous. CDR1 is SGHVS, CDR2 FQNEAQ, per germline. There are 13 residues in the CDR3. V was clipped by 6 bases and J by 8 bases, with 16 bases between them. CDR3 in amino acids: CASSLGPWEGYTF. The CDR3 nucleotides are TGTGCCAGCAGTCTCGGCCCCTGGGAGGGCTACACCTTC.

The CDR3 DNA reads as TGTGCCAGCAGCGTAGAACCGGGATCTGGTGGGAATGAGCAGTTCTTC. Protein sequence: CASSVEPGSGGNEQFF. The rearrangement uses TRBV9 and TRBJ2-1, with D tentatively TRBD2 (5 bases). The CDR3 spans 16 residues. Per germline, CDR1 SGDLS and CDR2 YYNGEE. Between the trimmed V and J ends, which lost 0 bases and 7 bases, there was a span of 17 bases.

This rearrangement joins TRBV11-3 to TRBJ1-1; the match to TRBD1 covers 7 bases. Germline V gene lookup returns CDR1 SGHNT and CDR2 YENEEA. This CDR3 spans 13 amino acids. V gave up 3 bases and J gave up 9 bases; unmatched junction bases: 7. The CDR3 DNA is TGTGCCAGCAGCTTGGGGGAACAGGGGAAAGCTTTCTTT. It specifies CASSLGEQGKAFF.

The rearrangement joins TRBV11-2 to TRBJ1-2; 8 positions match TRBD1. V gave up 4 bases and J gave up 2 bases; unmatched junction bases: 3. Germline V gene lookup returns CDR1 SGHAT and CDR2 FQNNGV. The CDR3 covers 14 residues. The CDR3 is CASSWTGKNYGYTF. CDR3 nucleotide sequence: TGTGCCAGCAGCTGGACAGGGAAAAACTATGGCTACACCTTC.

This clone has just a few counts. The genes are TRBV7-9 and TRBJ1-5, with unresolved D. This CDR3 contains 14 residues. Germline V gene lookup returns CDR1 SEHNR and CDR2 FQNEAQ (reference sequence). With 1 base removed from V and 7 bases from J, the gap between germline ends came to 11 bases. The CDR3 nucleotides read TGTGCCAGCAGCTTAGGCGGGTCCGGGCAGCCCCAGCATTTT. Translation: CASSLGGSGQPQHF.

The chain joins TRBV3-1 (or the pseudogene TRBV3-2) to TRBJ2-6; the match to TRBD1 covers 7 bases. Germline loops: CDR1 LGHDT, CDR2 YNNKEL (reference sequence). V shed 4 bases and J 2 bases; nucleotides not matched to a gene: 2. CDR3 length equals 15 residues. This chain's CDR3 is CASSRGQAGANVLTF. As DNA, the CDR3 is TGTGCCAGCAGCCGAGGACAGGCTGGGGCCAACGTCCTGACTTTC.

This chain uses TRBV7-8 with TRBJ1-1, with D possibly being TRBD1 (6 bases). The CDR3 length is 13 residues. Trimming removed 4 bases from V and 5 bases from J, with 11 bases in between. The V gene's germline CDR1 is SGHVS and CDR2 FQNEAQ. The CDR3 bases are TGTGCCAGCAGCTCAGGGGTGGTGACTGAAGCTTTCTTT. Translated, it gives CASSSGVVTEAFF.